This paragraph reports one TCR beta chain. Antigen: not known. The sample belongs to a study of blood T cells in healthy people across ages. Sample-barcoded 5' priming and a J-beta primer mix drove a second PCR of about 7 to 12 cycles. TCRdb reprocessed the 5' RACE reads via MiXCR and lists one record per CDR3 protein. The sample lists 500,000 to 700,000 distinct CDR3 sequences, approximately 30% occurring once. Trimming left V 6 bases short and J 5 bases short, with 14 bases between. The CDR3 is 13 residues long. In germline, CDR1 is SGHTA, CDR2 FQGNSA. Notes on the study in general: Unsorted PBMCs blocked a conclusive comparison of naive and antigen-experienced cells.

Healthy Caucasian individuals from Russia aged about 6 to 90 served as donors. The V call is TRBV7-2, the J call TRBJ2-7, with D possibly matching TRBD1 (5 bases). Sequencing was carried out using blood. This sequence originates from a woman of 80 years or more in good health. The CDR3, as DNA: TGTGCCAGCAGGGCCCCGGTAGGGGACGAGCAGTACTTC. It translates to CASRAPVGDEQYF.